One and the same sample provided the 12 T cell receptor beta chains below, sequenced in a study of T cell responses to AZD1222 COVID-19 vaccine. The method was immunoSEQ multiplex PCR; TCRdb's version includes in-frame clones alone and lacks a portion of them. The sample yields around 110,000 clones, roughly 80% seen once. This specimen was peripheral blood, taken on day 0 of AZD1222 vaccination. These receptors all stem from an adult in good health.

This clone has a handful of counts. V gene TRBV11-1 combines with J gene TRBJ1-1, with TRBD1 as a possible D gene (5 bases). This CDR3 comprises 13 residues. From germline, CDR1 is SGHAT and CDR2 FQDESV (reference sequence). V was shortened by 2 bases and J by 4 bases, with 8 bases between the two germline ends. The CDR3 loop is CASSLQGGTEAFF. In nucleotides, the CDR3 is TGTGCCAGCAGCTTACAGGGAGGCACTGAAGCTTTCTTT.

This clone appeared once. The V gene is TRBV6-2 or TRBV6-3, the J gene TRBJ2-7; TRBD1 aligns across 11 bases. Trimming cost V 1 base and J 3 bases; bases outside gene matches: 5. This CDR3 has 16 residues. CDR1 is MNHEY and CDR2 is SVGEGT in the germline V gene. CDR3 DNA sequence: TGTGCCAGCAGTTACTGGTCCGGGACAGGGGGCTACGAGCAGTACTTC. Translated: CASSYWSGTGGYEQYF.

The CDR3 region is CASSLRLLAGDSGGNEQFF. CDR3 nucleotide sequence: TGTGCCAGCAGTTTAAGACTTCTAGCGGGGGACTCCGGAGGCAATGAGCAGTTCTTC. The V call is TRBV28, the J call TRBJ2-1, with 10 bases that match TRBD2. The CDR3 runs to 19 residues. Germline CDR1 MDHEN, CDR2 SYDVKM. The V and J ends lost 2 bases and 6 bases, in that order; junction bases with no gene match: 16.

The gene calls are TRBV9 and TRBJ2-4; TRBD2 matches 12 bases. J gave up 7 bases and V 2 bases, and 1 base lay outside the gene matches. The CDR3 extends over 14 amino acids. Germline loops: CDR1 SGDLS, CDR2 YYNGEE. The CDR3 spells CASSVLAGGNIQYF. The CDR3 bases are TGTGCCAGCAGCGTTCTAGCGGGGGGGAACATTCAGTACTTC.

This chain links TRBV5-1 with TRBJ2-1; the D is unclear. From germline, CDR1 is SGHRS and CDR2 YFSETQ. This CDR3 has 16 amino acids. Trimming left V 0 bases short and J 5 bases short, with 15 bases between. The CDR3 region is CASSLAPARTDNEQFF. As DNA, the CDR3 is TGCGCCAGCAGCTTGGCCCCCGCTCGCACCGACAATGAGCAGTTCTTC.

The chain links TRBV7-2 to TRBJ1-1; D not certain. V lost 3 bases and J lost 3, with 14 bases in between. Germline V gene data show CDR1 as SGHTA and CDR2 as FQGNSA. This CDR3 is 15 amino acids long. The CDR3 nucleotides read TGTGCCAGCAGCTTCTCGACGGGGTCGGACACTGAAGCTTTCTTT. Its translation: CASSFSTGSDTEAFF. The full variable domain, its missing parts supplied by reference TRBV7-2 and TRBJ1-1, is GAGVSQSPSNKVTEKGKDVELRCDPISGHTALYWYRQSLGQGLEFLIYFQGNSAPDKSGLPSDRFSAERTGGSVSTLTIQRTQQEDSAVYLCASSFSTGSDTEAFFGQGTRLTVV.

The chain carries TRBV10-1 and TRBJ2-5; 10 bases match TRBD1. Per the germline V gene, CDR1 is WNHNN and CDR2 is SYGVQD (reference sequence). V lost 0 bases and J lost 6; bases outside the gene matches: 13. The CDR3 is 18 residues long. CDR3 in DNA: TGCGCCAGCAGTGAGTCGGCAAACCGGGACAGGGGTTGGCAGACCCAGTACTTC. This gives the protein CASSESANRDRGWQTQYF.

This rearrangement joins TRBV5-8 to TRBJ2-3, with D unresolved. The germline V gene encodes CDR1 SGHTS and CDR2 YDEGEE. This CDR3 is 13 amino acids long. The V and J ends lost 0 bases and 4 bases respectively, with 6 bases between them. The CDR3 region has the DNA TGTGCCAGCAGCTTGGGGATCTCAGATACGCAGTATTTT. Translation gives CASSLGISDTQYF. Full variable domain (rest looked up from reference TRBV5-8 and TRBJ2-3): EAGVTQSPTHLIKTRGQQATLRCSPISGHTSVYWYQQALGLGLQFLLWYDEGEERNRGNFPPRFSGRQFPNYSSELNVNALELEDSALYLCASSLGISDTQYFGPGTRLTVL.

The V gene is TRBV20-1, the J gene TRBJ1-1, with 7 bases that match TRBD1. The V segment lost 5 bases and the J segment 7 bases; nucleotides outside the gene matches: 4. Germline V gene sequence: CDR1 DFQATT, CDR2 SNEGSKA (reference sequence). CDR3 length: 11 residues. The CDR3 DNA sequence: TGCAGTGCTGATGGACAGGTTGAAGCTTTCTTT. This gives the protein CSADGQVEAFF.

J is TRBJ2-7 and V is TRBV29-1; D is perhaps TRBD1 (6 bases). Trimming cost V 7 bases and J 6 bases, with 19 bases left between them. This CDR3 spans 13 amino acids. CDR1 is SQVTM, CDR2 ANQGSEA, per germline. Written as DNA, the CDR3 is TGCAGCGGCCGACAACAGGGATCGGGCGAGCAGTACTTC. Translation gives CSGRQQGSGEQYF.

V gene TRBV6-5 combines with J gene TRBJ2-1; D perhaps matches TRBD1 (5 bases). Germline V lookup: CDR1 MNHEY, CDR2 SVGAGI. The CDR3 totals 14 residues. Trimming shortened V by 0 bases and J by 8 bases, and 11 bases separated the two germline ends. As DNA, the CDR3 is TGTGCCAGCAGTTACTCCTCAGGGCCCGATGAGCAGTTCTTC. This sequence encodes CASSYSSGPDEQFF.

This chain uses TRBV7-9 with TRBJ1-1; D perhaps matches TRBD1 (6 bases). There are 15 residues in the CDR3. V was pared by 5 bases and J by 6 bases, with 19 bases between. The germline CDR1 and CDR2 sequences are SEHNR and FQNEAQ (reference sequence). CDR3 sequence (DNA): TGTGCCAGCAGCCGCAATCATACAGGGTACGCTGAAGCTTTCTTT. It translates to CASSRNHTGYAEAFF. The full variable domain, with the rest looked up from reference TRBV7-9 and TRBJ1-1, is DTGVSQNPRHKITKRGQNVTFRCDPISEHNRLYWYRQTLGQGPEFLTYFQNEAQLEKSRLLSDRFSAERPKGSFSTLEIQRTEQGDSAMYLCASSRNHTGYAEAFFGQGTRLTVV.